A single sample gave rise to the 24 T cell receptor beta chains below, sequenced in a study of blood T cells in healthy people across ages. Then a second PCR, running about 6 to 11 cycles, was carried out with a sample-barcoded 5' primer and a J-beta primer mix. Each CDR3 protein is one row after TCRdb ran MiXCR on the 5' RACE reads. The data hold 1.2 million to 1.5 million distinct CDR3 sequences, with 55% to 75% observed a single time. Sequenced input: blood. Receptors were obtained from a man in his late teens or twenties in good health.

CDR3 sequence (DNA): TGTGCCAGCAGCCGGGACAGGACGAATTCACCCCTCCACTTT. Encoded protein: CASSRDRTNSPLHF. The chain is built from TRBV5-6 and TRBJ1-6; the match to TRBD1 covers 8 bases. V was clipped by 4 bases and J by 7 bases; unmatched bases: 4. CDR3 length: 14 residues. Looked up from germline, CDR1 is SGHDT and CDR2 is YYEEEE.

The chain uses TRBV9 and TRBJ2-7; weak D call: TRBD2 (5 bases). This CDR3 comprises 15 residues. The V gene's germline CDR1 is SGDLS and CDR2 YYNGEE. V dropped 0 bases and J dropped 0 bases, with 10 bases sitting between them. This CDR3 reads CASSVAPTSSYEQYF. The CDR3 coding sequence is TGTGCCAGCAGCGTAGCGCCAACTAGCTCCTACGAGCAGTACTTC.

The CDR3 nucleotides are TGTGCCACCAGTGAGACTCTAGCGGCCTACAATGAGCAGTTCTTC. This codes for CATSETLAAYNEQFF. This chain connects TRBV24-1 to TRBJ2-1; TRBD2 matches at 7 bases. Germline loops: CDR1 KGHDR, CDR2 SFDVKD. The CDR3 has 15 residues. The junction had 4 bases not matched to a gene; V was cut back by 4 bases and J by 2 bases.

The chain links TRBV20-1 to TRBJ1-5; TRBD1 aligns across 8 bases. The V segment lost 5 bases and the J segment 4 bases; nucleotides outside the gene matches: 13. CDR1 and CDR2 from the germline V gene are DFQATT and SNEGSKA (reference sequence). The CDR3 is made up of 16 amino acids. The CDR3 loop reads CSAPAGQGRKNQPQHF. The CDR3, as DNA: TGCAGTGCTCCTGCCGGACAGGGCAGGAAGAATCAGCCCCAGCATTTT.

This clonotype was counted a few times. The chain couples TRBV7-9 to TRBJ2-1; 10 positions agree with TRBD1. V trimming: 5 bases; J trimming: 7 bases; junction bases outside the gene matches: 11. The length of the CDR3 is 16 residues. Germline V gene data show CDR1 as SEHNR and CDR2 as FQNEAQ (reference sequence). CDR3 bases: TGTGCCAGCAGCCCAGACGGGACAGGGGTGCGTAATGAGCAGTTCTTC. Protein product: CASSPDGTGVRNEQFF.

This chain uses TRBV20-1 with TRBJ2-3; D gene uncertain. Trimming shortened V by 2 bases and J by 12 bases, and 12 bases separated the two germline ends. The CDR3 totals 11 residues. CDR1 is DFQATT and CDR2 is SNEGSKA in the germline V gene (reference sequence). The CDR3 nucleotides are TGCAGTGCTAGATCTTCGGATATTCAGTATTTT. It translates to CSARSSDIQYF.

The V gene is TRBV7-9, the J gene TRBJ1-4; D ambiguous. Trimming stripped 6 bases from V and 4 bases from J, with 15 bases between. The CDR3 length is 15 residues. Germline V CDR1 and CDR2: SEHNR, FQNEAQ (reference sequence). This CDR3 is CASSLPWGYNEKLFF. The CDR3 DNA follows: TGTGCCAGCAGTTTGCCTTGGGGATATAATGAAAAACTGTTTTTT. The full variable domain, its missing parts supplied by reference TRBV7-9 and TRBJ1-4, is DTGVSQNPRHKITKRGQNVTFRCDPISEHNRLYWYRQTLGQGPEFLTYFQNEAQLEKSRLLSDRFSAERPKGSFSTLEIQRTEQGDSAMYLCASSLPWGYNEKLFFGSGTQLSVL.

The table lists this clonotype with a few counts. The rearrangement joins TRBV29-1 to TRBJ2-1, with 8 bases identical to TRBD1. J gave up 5 bases and V 1 base, and 4 bases lay outside the gene matches. The germline V gene has CDR1 SQVTM and CDR2 ANQGSEA. The CDR3 consists of 14 residues. The CDR3: CSVEGRGQNNEQFF. CDR3 coding DNA: TGCAGCGTTGAAGGCAGGGGGCAAAACAATGAGCAGTTCTTC.

V usage is TRBV6-2 or TRBV6-3 and J usage is TRBJ2-5, with 7 bases identical to TRBD2. The CDR3 has 14 residues. Germline values: CDR1 MNHEY, CDR2 SVGEGT. V lost 7 bases to trimming and J lost 7 bases; unmatched junction nucleotides: 12. The CDR3 DNA reads as TGTGCCAGCACCCCGTACCCGGGAGGAGGGACCCAGTACTTC. It codes for CASTPYPGGGTQYF.

The count of this clonotype is one. The genes are TRBV12-3 or TRBV12-4 and TRBJ1-1; D is uncertain. Trimming cost V 10 bases and J 1 base, with 7 bases left between them. The CDR3 has 11 amino acids. The CDR3 loop is CANQRNTEAFF. DNA of the CDR3: TGTGCCAACCAAAGGAACACTGAAGCTTTCTTT.

This rearrangement joins TRBV6-1 to TRBJ2-1, with TRBD1 matching over 8 bases. The CDR3 spans 16 residues. Germline CDR1 MNHNS, CDR2 SASEGT. The trim removed 5 bases at V and 3 bases at J, leaving 9 bases unmatched. CDR3 in amino acids: CASSPHLDRGYNEQFF. DNA for the CDR3: TGTGCCAGCAGTCCACACCTTGACAGGGGCTACAATGAGCAGTTCTTC.

The chain employs TRBV10-3 and TRBJ1-1; unclear D gene. The CDR3 extends over 15 amino acids. Germline loops: CDR1 ENHRY, CDR2 SYGVKD. Between the trimmed V and J ends, which lost 6 bases and 3 bases, there was a span of 17 bases. The chain's CDR3 is CAIRAGDRSDTEAFF. The CDR3 DNA reads TGTGCCATCAGGGCCGGGGATCGGTCCGACACTGAAGCTTTCTTT.

This clonotype turned up a few times. This chain links TRBV28 with TRBJ2-5, with D perhaps TRBD2 (5 bases). The CDR3 length is 16 residues. V gave up 3 bases and J gave up 2 bases, with 16 bases separating them. Per the germline V gene, CDR1 is MDHEN and CDR2 is SYDVKM. CDR3 amino acids: CASSLSTYRGQETQYF. The DNA of the CDR3 is TGTGCCAGCAGTTTGTCGACTTACCGCGGGCAAGAGACCCAGTACTTC.

The rearrangement uses TRBV7-2 and TRBJ2-1, with D perhaps matching TRBD1 or TRBD2 (5 bases each). The CDR3 runs to 15 residues. Germline lookup yields CDR1 SGHTA and CDR2 FQGNSA. Trimming removed 7 bases at V and 7 bases at J, with 20 bases between. The CDR3 sequence is CASNDSAAWGNEQFF. The CDR3 DNA reads as TGTGCCAGCAATGATAGCGCTGCCTGGGGGAATGAGCAGTTCTTC. The entire variable domain, with the rest obtained from reference TRBV7-2 and TRBJ2-1, is as follows: GAGVSQSPSNKVTEKGKDVELRCDPISGHTALYWYRQSLGQGLEFLIYFQGNSAPDKSGLPSDRFSAERTGGSVSTLTIQRTQQEDSAVYLCASNDSAAWGNEQFFGPGTRLTVL.

This clonotype was observed a few times. This chain joins TRBV29-1 and TRBJ2-7; D possibly corresponds to TRBD1 (6 bases). V was cut by 4 bases and J by 8 bases, with 12 bases left in between. The CDR3 totals 11 residues. Germline V gives CDR1 SQVTM, CDR2 ANQGSEA. This CDR3 reads CSVVTGKKQYF. The DNA of the CDR3 is TGCAGCGTTGTAACAGGGAAGAAGCAGTACTTC.

In its sample, this clonotype was seen a few times. The V and J genes are TRBV6-6 and TRBJ1-2; tentatively, D is TRBD1 (6 bases). The germline gives CDR1 MNHNY, CDR2 SVGAGI (reference sequence). The CDR3 is 14 residues long. V was shortened by 2 bases and J by 4 bases, with 11 bases between the two germline ends. The CDR3 loop is CASSYDGTTYGYTF. The CDR3 DNA is TGTGCCAGCAGTTACGACGGGACAACCTATGGCTACACCTTC.

V and J are TRBV11-2 and TRBJ2-1, with D perhaps matching TRBD2 (6 bases). Germline V CDR1 and CDR2: SGHAT, FQNNGV. CDR3 length: 16 amino acids. Trimming took off 7 bases at V and 7 bases at J, with 23 bases between the two ends. CDR3 sequence (DNA): TGTGCCAGCAACCCGGGGGTCCACCAGAGTACAAATGAGCAGTTCTTC. It specifies CASNPGVHQSTNEQFF.

The chain has TRBV29-1 and TRBJ2-2, with 7 nucleotides matching TRBD1. Germline V gene lookup returns CDR1 SQVTM and CDR2 ANQGSEA. V lost 3 bases to trimming and J lost 5 bases; unmatched junction nucleotides: 6. The CDR3 runs to 14 residues. CDR3 in amino acids: CSVEAGTATGELFF. DNA for the CDR3: TGCAGCGTTGAGGCCGGGACAGCTACCGGGGAGCTGTTTTTT.

This clonotype was detected only once. This sequence joins TRBV7-2 and TRBJ2-7; 8 nucleotides agree with TRBD1. The J segment lost 5 bases and the V segment lost 6 bases, leaving 6 bases of the junction unmatched. The CDR3 sequence is 13 residues long. Per the germline V gene, CDR1 is SGHTA and CDR2 is FQGNSA. Here the CDR3 DNA reads TGTGCCAGCAGTACCGGGACAGGCGACGAGCAGTACTTC. Its translation is CASSTGTGDEQYF.

The V call is TRBV4-1, the J call TRBJ2-7; D gene uncertain. Trimming shortened V by 4 bases and J by 4 bases, and 17 bases separated the two germline ends. Germline CDR1 is MGHRA and CDR2 is YSYEKL. CDR3 length: 15 residues. Written as DNA, the CDR3 is TGCGCCAGCAGCCCCACCACGAACAGAGATTACGAGCAGTACTTC. Translated: CASSPTTNRDYEQYF.

The genes are TRBV7-2 and TRBJ1-2; 9 positions match TRBD1. The CDR3 sequence is 15 residues long. Germline V gene sequence: CDR1 SGHTA, CDR2 FQGNSA. V was pared by 4 bases and J by 8 bases, with 11 bases of the junction left unmatched. The CDR3 DNA reads TGTGCCAGCAGCTCCGTGGGACAGGGTGAGTCCGGCTACACCTTC. Translating gives CASSSVGQGESGYTF. The complete variable domain, with remaining parts taken from reference TRBV7-2 and TRBJ1-2, reads GAGVSQSPSNKVTEKGKDVELRCDPISGHTALYWYRQSLGQGLEFLIYFQGNSAPDKSGLPSDRFSAERTGGSVSTLTIQRTQQEDSAVYLCASSSVGQGESGYTFGSGTRLTVV.

This chain joins TRBV2 and TRBJ2-4, with a possible D match to TRBD2 (6 bases). The DNA end is a closer match to TRBJ2-7, so the J assignment may be wrong. There are 16 residues in the CDR3. Germline V CDR1 and CDR2: SNHLY, FYNNEI. The CDR3 region is CASSDMKRTGEGEQYF. CDR3 DNA sequence: TGTGCCAGCAGTGATATGAAGAGGACGGGAGAAGGCGAGCAGTACTTC.

The chain joins TRBV6-2 or TRBV6-3 to TRBJ2-1; 9 nucleotides agree with TRBD1. Unmatched junction bases numbered 3, after V lost 10 bases and J lost 2 bases. The CDR3 extends over 13 amino acids. Germline V gene data show CDR1 as MNHEY and CDR2 as SVGEGT. CDR3 loop: CAIDRGAYNEQFF. Written as DNA, the CDR3 is TGTGCCATAGACAGGGGGGCCTACAATGAGCAGTTCTTC.

J is TRBJ2-1 and V is TRBV18, with D maybe TRBD1 (5 bases). Germline V gene data show CDR1 as KGHSH and CDR2 as LQKENI. CDR3 length: 14 residues. Trimming took off 8 bases at V and 4 bases at J, with 15 bases between the two ends. This chain's CDR3 is CASRELGQYNEQFF. The CDR3 region has the DNA TGTGCCAGCAGAGAGCTGGGGCAATACAATGAGCAGTTCTTC. Complete variable domain (other parts from reference TRBV18 and TRBJ2-1): NAGVMQNPRHLVRRRGQEARLRCSPMKGHSHVYWYRQLPEEGLKFMVYLQKENIIDESGMPKERFSAEFPKEGPSILRIQQVVRGDSAAYFCASRELGQYNEQFFGPGTRLTVL.